These 22 T cell receptor beta chains were all obtained from the same sample, sequenced in a study of T cell responses to AZD1222 COVID-19 vaccine. Sequencing used immunoSEQ multiplex PCR; TCRdb keeps in-frame clones, though not all of them. The sample yields 70,000 to 90,000 clones, approximately 78% seen once. The sequences come from peripheral blood, collected on day 0 of AZD1222 vaccination. These TCRs come from an adult in good health.

The chain uses TRBV27 and TRBJ1-1; D not resolved. The CDR3 totals 16 residues. Trimming removed 3 bases from V and 0 bases from J, with 14 bases in between. Germline CDR1 and CDR2: MNHEY and SMNVEV (reference sequence). CDR3 amino acids: CASSLLAGFMNTEAFF. For the CDR3, the DNA is TGTGCCAGCAGTTTGTTAGCCGGGTTCATGAACACTGAAGCTTTCTTT.

The rearrangement links TRBV3-1 (or the pseudogene TRBV3-2) to TRBJ1-1; D is unresolved. The V end lost 4 bases, the J end lost 4 bases, and 10 bases lay between the germline ends. The CDR3 has 13 residues. CDR1 and CDR2 from the germline V gene are LGHDT and YNNKEL (reference sequence). CDR3 coding DNA: TGTGCCAGCAGCCCCGACCGGGCCACTGAAGCTTTCTTT. Its protein is CASSPDRATEAFF.

This rearrangement joins TRBV5-1 to TRBJ2-7; 7 bases fit TRBD2. The CDR3 consists of 14 residues. The junction had 9 bases not matched to a gene; V was cut back by 4 bases and J by 5 bases. The germline gives CDR1 SGHRS, CDR2 YFSETQ. For the CDR3, the DNA is TGCGCCAGCAGCACCGGGACTACCGGCGACGAGCAGTACTTC. It encodes CASSTGTTGDEQYF.

The gene calls are TRBV7-9 and TRBJ2-7; 8 positions agree with TRBD2. Germline CDR1 and CDR2: SEHNR and FQNEAQ (reference sequence). This CDR3 contains 15 residues. The junction had 11 bases not matched to a gene; V was cut back by 3 bases and J by 7 bases. The CDR3 here is CASSFSAGGTSEQYF. CDR3 DNA sequence: TGTGCCAGCAGCTTCAGTGCGGGAGGCACCTCTGAGCAGTACTTC.

There are a few counts of this clone. The chain couples TRBV3-1 (or the pseudogene TRBV3-2) to TRBJ2-7; D gene uncertain. The V gene's germline CDR1 is LGHDT and CDR2 YNNKEL (reference sequence). The CDR3 spans 11 residues. V lost 2 bases, J lost 6 bases, and 5 bases lay in between. DNA of the CDR3: TGTGCCAGCAGCCAATTGGCCGAGCAGTACTTC. It codes for CASSQLAEQYF.

The genes are TRBV7-6 and TRBJ2-1; 8 bases map to TRBD2. The germline CDR1 and CDR2 sequences are SGHVS and FNYEAQ. CDR3 length equals 16 residues. Losses at the gene ends were 1 base for V and 5 bases for J; bases not matched to a gene: 7. CDR3 in DNA: TGTGCCAGCAGCTTAGGCGGGGGGCATACTAACAATGAGCAGTTCTTC. It encodes CASSLGGGHTNNEQFF.

V gene TRBV2 combines with J gene TRBJ2-5, with D possibly TRBD2 on 5 matching bases. This CDR3 spans 12 amino acids. From germline, CDR1 is SNHLY and CDR2 FYNNEI. Trimming pared 5 bases from V and 5 bases from J, leaving 9 bases between. The CDR3 spells CASSPVAETQYF. CDR3 DNA: TGTGCCAGCAGTCCGGTAGCGGAGACCCAGTACTTC.

The rearrangement joins TRBV5-1 to TRBJ2-1; TRBD2 aligns across 10 bases. CDR3 length: 16 residues. The germline V gene has CDR1 SGHRS and CDR2 YFSETQ. V shed 4 bases and J 4 bases; nucleotides not matched to a gene: 8. DNA for the CDR3: TGCGCCAGCAGCCTCTTGGGGACTAGCGCGTACAATGAGCAGTTCTTC. It specifies CASSLLGTSAYNEQFF.

This clone has only one observation. V and J are TRBV7-6 and TRBJ2-2; D is unresolved. The V gene lost 3 bases and the J gene lost 5 bases, with 10 bases spanning the gap. CDR1 and CDR2 (germline): SGHVS, FNYEAQ. The CDR3 extends over 14 amino acids. The CDR3 sequence: CASSFNTRTGELFF. The CDR3 DNA is TGTGCCAGCAGCTTTAATACGAGGACCGGGGAGCTGTTTTTT. Complete variable domain (other parts from reference TRBV7-6 and TRBJ2-2): GAGVSQSPRYKVTKRGQDVALRCDPISGHVSLYWYRQALGQGPEFLTYFNYEAQQDKSGLPNDRFSAERPEGSISTLTIQRTEQRDSAMYRCASSFNTRTGELFFGEGSRLTVL.

The chain links TRBV7-9 to TRBJ1-1; 9 bases are a match to TRBD1. V gave up 3 bases and J gave up 4 bases; unmatched junction bases: 9. Germline lookup yields CDR1 SEHNR and CDR2 FQNEAQ (reference sequence). The CDR3 runs to 16 residues. This CDR3 is CASSFGTGLTPTEAFF. CDR3 DNA: TGTGCCAGCAGCTTTGGGACAGGGCTAACCCCCACTGAAGCTTTCTTT. The variable domain in full, completed from reference TRBV7-9 and TRBJ1-1, reads DTGVSQNPRHKITKRGQNVTFRCDPISEHNRLYWYRQTLGQGPEFLTYFQNEAQLEKSRLLSDRFSAERPKGSFSTLEIQRTEQGDSAMYLCASSFGTGLTPTEAFFGQGTRLTVV.

The chain links TRBV5-1 to TRBJ1-2; 9 bases agree with TRBD1. CDR1 and CDR2 from the germline V gene are SGHRS and YFSETQ. J gave up 7 bases and V 0 bases, and 4 bases lay outside the gene matches. The CDR3 is made up of 14 amino acids. The CDR3 is CASSLGGQGVGYTF. CDR3 DNA: TGCGCCAGCAGCTTGGGGGGACAGGGAGTTGGCTACACCTTC.

This clone was seen a handful of times. V usage is TRBV4-3 and J usage is TRBJ1-1; D is undetermined. V lost 1 base and J lost 8, with 11 bases in between. The germline V gene has CDR1 LGHNA and CDR2 YSLEER. This CDR3 has 13 amino acids. The CDR3 here is CASSQGAQLEAFF. The CDR3 coding sequence is TGCGCCAGCAGCCAAGGGGCCCAACTGGAAGCTTTCTTT.

The rearrangement joins TRBV27 to TRBJ2-7; 7 nucleotides line up with TRBD1. This CDR3 region has 14 residues. Germline CDR1 and CDR2: MNHEY and SMNVEV (reference sequence). V shed 4 bases and J 2 bases; nucleotides not matched to a gene: 5. CDR3 sequence reads: CASSSDRVAYEQYF. The DNA of the CDR3 is TGTGCCAGCAGTTCCGACAGGGTTGCCTACGAGCAGTACTTC.

CDR3 residues: CASSPPEFYGELFF. The DNA of the CDR3 is TGTGCCAGCTCACCACCAGAGTTCTACGGGGAGCTGTTTTTT. The chain combines TRBV18 with TRBJ2-2; D remains unclear. Trimming removed 0 bases at V and 7 bases at J, with 9 bases between. The CDR3 contains 14 residues. CDR1 is KGHSH, CDR2 LQKENI, per germline. The full variable domain, completed using reference TRBV18 and TRBJ2-2, is NAGVMQNPRHLVRRRGQEARLRCSPMKGHSHVYWYRQLPEEGLKFMVYLQKENIIDESGMPKERFSAEFPKEGPSILRIQQVVRGDSAAYFCASSPPEFYGELFFGEGSRLTVL.

The chain is built from TRBV2 and TRBJ1-3, with D unresolved. Trimming stripped 5 bases from V and 1 base from J, with 3 bases between. The CDR3 length is 12 residues. The germline V gene encodes CDR1 SNHLY and CDR2 FYNNEI. The CDR3 region has the DNA TGTGCCAGCAGTAATTCTGGAAACACCATATATTTT. Protein: CASSNSGNTIYF.

The chain is built from TRBV7-2 and TRBJ2-7, with a tentative D call TRBD1 (6 bases). The CDR3 contains 14 residues. Germline CDR1 is SGHTA and CDR2 is FQGNSA. V was cut by 5 bases and J by 0 bases, with 11 bases left in between. CDR3 sequence reads: CASSDRSYSYEQYF. DNA of the CDR3: TGTGCCAGCAGCGACAGGTCTTACTCCTACGAGCAGTACTTC.

V gene TRBV4-2 combines with J gene TRBJ2-7, with 10 positions matching TRBD1. The germline V gene has CDR1 LGHNA and CDR2 YNFKEQ. J gave up 4 bases and V 3 bases, and 6 bases lay outside the gene matches. This CDR3 is built from 15 residues. CDR3 loop: CASSQDGQGEYEQYF. In DNA form, the CDR3 reads TGTGCCAGCAGCCAGGACGGACAGGGGGAGTACGAGCAGTACTTC.

The chain combines TRBV6-6 with TRBJ1-1, with a weak D call TRBD1 (5 bases). The CDR3 loop spans 15 amino acids. V lost 3 bases and J lost 0, with 11 bases in between. Germline CDR1 reads MNHNY; CDR2 reads SVGAGI (reference sequence). The CDR3: CASSYGGAVNTEAFF. As DNA, the CDR3 is TGTGCCAGCAGTTATGGAGGGGCTGTGAACACTGAAGCTTTCTTT.

J is TRBJ2-1 and V is TRBV6-5; no clear D gene. CDR1 and CDR2 from the germline V gene are MNHEY and SVGAGI. V was pared by 6 bases and J by 2 bases, with 14 bases between. CDR3 length: 15 amino acids. CDR3 sequence: CASSPRNGAYNEQFF. CDR3 coding DNA: TGTGCCAGCAGCCCCCGCAATGGGGCCTACAATGAGCAGTTCTTC.

V and J are TRBV28 and TRBJ1-5, with a possible D match to TRBD1 (6 bases). The germline CDR1 and CDR2 sequences are MDHEN and SYDVKM. The CDR3 is 14 residues long. Trimming removed 2 bases at V and 2 bases at J, with 7 bases between. CDR3 region: CASSLRGGNQPQHF. CDR3 sequence (DNA): TGTGCCAGCAGTTTAAGGGGGGGCAATCAGCCCCAGCATTTT. Variable domain in full (rest from reference TRBV28 and TRBJ1-5): DVKVTQSSRYLVKRTGEKVFLECVQDMDHENMFWYRQDPGLGLRLIYFSYDVKMKEKGDIPEGYSVSREKKERFSLILESASTNQTSMYLCASSLRGGNQPQHFGDGTRLSIL.

V and J are TRBV9 and TRBJ1-2; D not certain. Germline V CDR1 and CDR2: SGDLS, YYNGEE. This CDR3 is built from 13 residues. V lost 5 bases and J 4 bases, leaving 12 bases between the germline ends. The CDR3 is CASRGRVTYGYTF. Here the CDR3 DNA reads TGTGCCAGCAGGGGGAGGGTAACCTATGGCTACACCTTC. Complete variable domain (other parts from reference TRBV9 and TRBJ1-2): DSGVTQTPKHLITATGQRVTLRCSPRSGDLSVYWYQQSLDQGLQFLIQYYNGEERAKGNILERFSAQQFPDLHSELNLSSLELGDSALYFCASRGRVTYGYTFGSGTRLTVV.

The chain carries TRBV7-9 and TRBJ1-3, with a weak D call TRBD1 (6 bases). The CDR3 has 14 amino acids. With 5 bases removed from V and 7 bases from J, the gap between germline ends came to 15 bases. Looked up from germline, CDR1 is SEHNR and CDR2 is FQNEAQ (reference sequence). For the CDR3, the DNA is TGTGCCAGCAGCGCGGGACAATCAGGGAACACCATATATTTT. Amino acids: CASSAGQSGNTIYF.